This entry is about one T cell receptor beta chain. Original data processing: Nucleated cell counts were estimated from reference gene primer amplification. Method: immunoSEQ multiplex PCR; TCRdb's copy keeps in-frame clones and lacks some. That table gives V, J and clone size, and the DNA gave D and trimming. This table has 150,000 to 170,000 clones, 70% to 85% appearing once. The data originate from a study of blood T cell repertoires in COVID-19. Overall study: The United States, Italy and Spain were the sources of the acute and convalescent COVID-19 samples. PBMCs, B-cell-depleted T cells, or T cells provided the cDNA or gDNA that made up the material.

Losses at the gene ends were 5 bases for V and 9 bases for J; bases not matched to a gene: 10. The CDR3 covers 15 residues. Germline assignment: CDR1 MNHEY and CDR2 SVGAGI. Enrolled during active infection, Seattle patients were then followed longitudinally. Sample: peripheral blood. The chain recombines TRBV6-5 with TRBJ1-6, with 7 nucleotides matching TRBD1. The sequence derives from a man in his 60s with COVID-19, enrolled during active disease. Here the CDR3 reads CASSQTTGPRSPLHF. The CDR3 nucleotides are TGTGCCAGCAGTCAGACGACAGGGCCGCGTTCACCCCTCCACTTT.